The clone carrying this TCR beta chain occurred a few times. Its antigen remains unidentified. V shed 5 bases and J 0 bases; nucleotides not matched to a gene: 3. Germline values: CDR1 SGHRS, CDR2 YFSETQ. This CDR3 contains 14 residues. Each CDR3 protein is one row after TCRdb ran MiXCR on the 5' RACE reads. The sample lists just over 250,000 distinct CDR3 sequences; about 5% were seen once. This record belongs to a study of T cells after yellow fever vaccination. General study findings and limits: Re-detected after boosting: most primary clones, 96% of CD4 and 88% of CD8.

This chain connects TRBV5-1 to TRBJ2-3; 7 nucleotides match TRBD1. The sequencing used CD4+ T cells sorted from PBMCs, collected on the day of the yellow fever booster vaccination. The receptor was isolated from a man between 18 and 35 years old who received the YFV17D yellow fever vaccine. As DNA, the CDR3 is TGCGCCAGCAGGGGACAGTCTAGCACAGATACGCAGTATTTT. Its protein product is CASRGQSSTDTQYF.